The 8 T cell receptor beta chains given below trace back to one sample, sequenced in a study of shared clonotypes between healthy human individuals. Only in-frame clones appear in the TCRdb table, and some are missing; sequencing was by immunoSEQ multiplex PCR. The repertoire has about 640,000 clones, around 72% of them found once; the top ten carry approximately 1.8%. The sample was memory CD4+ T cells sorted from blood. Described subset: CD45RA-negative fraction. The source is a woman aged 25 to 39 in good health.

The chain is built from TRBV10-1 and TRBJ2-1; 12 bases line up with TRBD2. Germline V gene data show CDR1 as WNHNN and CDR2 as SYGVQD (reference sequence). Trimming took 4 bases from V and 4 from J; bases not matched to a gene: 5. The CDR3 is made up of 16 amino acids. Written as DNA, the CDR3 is TGCGCCAGCAGTGGAATGACTAGCGGGAGTTACAATGAGCAGTTCTTC. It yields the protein CASSGMTSGSYNEQFF.

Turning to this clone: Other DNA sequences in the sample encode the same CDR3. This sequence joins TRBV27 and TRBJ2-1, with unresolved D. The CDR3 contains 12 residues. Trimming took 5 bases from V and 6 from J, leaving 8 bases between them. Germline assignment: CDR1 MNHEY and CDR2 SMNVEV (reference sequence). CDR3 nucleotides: TGTGCCAGCAGTCCCTCACGCAATGAGCAGTTCTTC. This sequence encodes CASSPSRNEQFF.

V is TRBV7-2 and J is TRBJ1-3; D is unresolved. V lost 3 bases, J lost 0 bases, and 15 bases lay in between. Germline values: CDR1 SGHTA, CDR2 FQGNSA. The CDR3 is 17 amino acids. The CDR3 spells CASSFRADHISGNTIYF. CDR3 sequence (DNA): TGTGCCAGCAGCTTTAGGGCCGATCATATCTCTGGAAACACCATATATTTT. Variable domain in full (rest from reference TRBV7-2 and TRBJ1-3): GAGVSQSPSNKVTEKGKDVELRCDPISGHTALYWYRQSLGQGLEFLIYFQGNSAPDKSGLPSDRFSAERTGGSVSTLTIQRTQQEDSAVYLCASSFRADHISGNTIYFGEGSWLTVV.

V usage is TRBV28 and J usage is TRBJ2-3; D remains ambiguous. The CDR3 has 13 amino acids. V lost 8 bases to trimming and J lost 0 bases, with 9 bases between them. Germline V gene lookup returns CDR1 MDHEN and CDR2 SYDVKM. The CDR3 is CASGIPSTDTQYF. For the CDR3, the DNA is TGTGCCAGCGGCATTCCTAGCACAGATACGCAGTATTTT.

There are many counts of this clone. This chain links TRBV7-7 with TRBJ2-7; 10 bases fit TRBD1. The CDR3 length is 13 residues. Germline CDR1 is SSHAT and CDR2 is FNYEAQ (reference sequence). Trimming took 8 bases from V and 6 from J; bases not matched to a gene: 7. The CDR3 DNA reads TGTGCCAGCGGACCGGGACAGGGGCGCGAGCAGTACTTC. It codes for CASGPGQGREQYF.

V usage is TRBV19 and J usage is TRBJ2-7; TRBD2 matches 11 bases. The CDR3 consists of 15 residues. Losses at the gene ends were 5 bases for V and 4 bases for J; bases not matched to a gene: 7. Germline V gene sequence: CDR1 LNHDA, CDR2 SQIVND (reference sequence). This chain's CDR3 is CASSGGTSGRYEQYF. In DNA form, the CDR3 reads TGTGCCAGTAGTGGCGGCACTAGCGGGAGATACGAGCAGTACTTC.

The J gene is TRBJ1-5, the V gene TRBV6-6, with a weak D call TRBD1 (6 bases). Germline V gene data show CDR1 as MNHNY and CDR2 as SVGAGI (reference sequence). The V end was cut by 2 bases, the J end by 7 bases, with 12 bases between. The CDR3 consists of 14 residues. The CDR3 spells CASSYAGQGQPQHF. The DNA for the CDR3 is TGTGCCAGCAGTTACGCAGGGCAGGGGCAGCCCCAGCATTTT.

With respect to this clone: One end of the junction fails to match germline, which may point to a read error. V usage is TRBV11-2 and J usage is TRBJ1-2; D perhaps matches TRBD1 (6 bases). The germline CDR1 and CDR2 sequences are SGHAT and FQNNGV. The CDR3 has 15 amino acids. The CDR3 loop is CASSYTGSGTIVAGF. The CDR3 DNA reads TGTGCCAGCAGCTACACAGGGTCTGGGACGATAGTAGCGGGTTTC.